This is a list of T cell receptor beta chains from one sample in a study of blood T cell repertoires in COVID-19. Only in-frame clones appear in the TCRdb table, and some are missing; sequencing was by immunoSEQ multiplex PCR. The sample comprises about 400,000 clones, over 85% of which are singletons, and 1.5% to 2% rests with the top ten. The specimen was PBMCs or T cells enriched from blood (not recorded which). Every receptor here comes from a woman in her thirties who had recovered from COVID-19. Each CDR3 is given with its conserved first and last residue. A D gene is named only where the DNA matches it firmly. For some rows the clone size is stated as once, few or many, or as a class when expanded; others skip it.

clone size	V gene	J gene	D gene	CDR3 protein	CDR3 DNA
-	TRBV19	TRBJ2-3	TRBD2	CASSIKRGGLTDTQYF	TGTGCCAGTAGCATTAAACGGGGGGGCTTAACAGATACGCAGTATTTT
-	TRBV10-1	TRBJ2-1	TRBD2	CASSGGTRDNEQFF	TGCGCCAGCAGTGGAGGGACTAGAGATAATGAGCAGTTCTTC
-	TRBV27	TRBJ2-2	TRBD1	CASSFRPPGTGVTGELFF	TGTGCCAGCAGTTTCCGACCCCCCGGGACAGGAGTCACCGGGGAGCTGTTTTTT
-	TRBV11-2	TRBJ1-2	-	CASSLSMRQHSNYGYTF	TGTGCCAGCAGCTTATCAATGAGACAGCATTCAAACTATGGCTACACCTTC
once	TRBV7-9	TRBJ1-4	-	CASRHTGRATNEKLFF	TGTGCCAGCAGACACACAGGAAGGGCAACTAATGAAAAACTGTTTTTT
-	TRBV19	TRBJ1-2	-	CASSVGQTKANYGYTF	TGTGCCAGTAGTGTTGGACAGACGAAAGCTAACTATGGCTACACCTTC
-	TRBV7-9	TRBJ1-1	TRBD1	CASSLGPGQTNTEAFF	TGTGCCAGCAGCTTAGGACCGGGACAGACGAACACTGAAGCTTTCTTT
-	TRBV5-6	TRBJ2-3	TRBD1	CASNVAGGSDTQYF	TGTGCCAGCAATGTGGCAGGGGGCTCAGATACGCAGTATTTT
-	TRBV5-1	TRBJ2-7	-	CASSLEMDTMYEQYF	TGCGCCAGCAGCTTGGAAATGGACACTATGTACGAGCAGTACTTC
-	TRBV29-1	TRBJ2-7	-	CSVGRLEYEQYF	TGCAGCGTGGGGAGGTTAGAATACGAGCAGTACTTC
-	TRBV25-1	TRBJ2-5	TRBD2	CASSHSGGYQETQYF	TGTGCCAGCAGCCATAGCGGGGGGTACCAAGAGACCCAGTACTTC
few	TRBV7-9	TRBJ1-2	TRBD1	CASSLTGAGIAGYTF	TGTGCCAGCAGCCTGACAGGGGCGGGGATCGCAGGCTACACCTTC
once	TRBV19	TRBJ1-1	-	CASSPGDPNTEAFF	TGTGCCAGTAGCCCAGGGGATCCGAACACTGAAGCTTTCTTT
-	TRBV7-2	TRBJ2-1	TRBD2	CASSRLAVEQFF	TGTGCCAGCAGTCGACTAGCAGTTGAGCAGTTCTTC
-	TRBV18	TRBJ2-7	-	CASSPGISYEQYF	TGTGCCAGCTCACCCGGGATAAGCTACGAGCAGTACTTC
-	TRBV21-1	TRBJ1-1	-	CASFTSGTGDNTEAFF	TGTGCCAGCTTCACTTCCGGGACAGGCGATAACACTGAAGCTTTCTTT
-	TRBV15	TRBJ2-7	TRBD2	CATGPYSGLGLARAHEQYF	TGTGCCACCGGGCCTTACAGCGGATTGGGACTAGCGAGGGCCCACGAGCAGTACTTC
-	TRBV20-1	TRBJ1-2	TRBD1	CSASVGQGLYGYTF	TGCAGTGCTAGTGTGGGACAGGGGCTCTATGGCTACACCTTC
-	TRBV11-2	TRBJ1-4	-	CASSNHGSRWYEKLFF	TGTGCCAGCAGTAACCACGGGTCCCGATGGTATGAAAAACTGTTTTTT
-	TRBV4-2	TRBJ1-1	TRBD1	CASSQGRTGSTEAFF	TGTGCCAGCAGCCAAGGCAGGACAGGGTCCACTGAAGCTTTCTTT
-	TRBV18	TRBJ1-1	-	CASSAPGHHTEAFF	TGTGCCAGCTCAGCTCCGGGACATCACACTGAAGCTTTCTTT
-	TRBV21-1	TRBJ2-1	-	CASSSGGGLGDYEQFF	TGTGCCAGCAGCTCCGGCGGGGGACTCGGAGACTATGAGCAGTTCTTC
-	TRBV30	TRBJ2-5	-	CAWSKSYQETQYF	TGTGCCTGGAGTAAGAGTTACCAAGAGACCCAGTACTTC
-	TRBV2	TRBJ2-5	-	CASSEDRGQETQYF	TGTGCCAGCAGTGAAGATAGGGGCCAAGAGACCCAGTACTTC
-	TRBV12-3/TRBV12-4	TRBJ1-2	-	CASSYGGGYGYTF	TGTGCCAGCAGTTACGGGGGGGGCTATGGCTACACCTTC
-	TRBV5-4	TRBJ2-3	-	CASSWDINTQYF	TGTGCCAGCAGCTGGGACATTAATACGCAGTATTTT
-	TRBV28	TRBJ1-5	-	CASIQGLDNQPQHF	TGTGCCAGTATACAGGGTTTGGACAATCAGCCCCAGCATTTT
-	TRBV6-5	TRBJ1-5	-	CASRNRGNQPQHF	TGTGCCAGCAGGAACAGGGGCAATCAGCCCCAGCATTTT
once	TRBV6-1	TRBJ2-3	-	CASSASQSGSTDTQYF	TGTGCCAGCAGTGCGTCTCAAAGCGGGAGCACAGATACGCAGTATTTT
-	TRBV2	TRBJ1-3	-	CASSPLDTIYF	TGTGCCAGCAGTCCCCTCGACACCATATATTTT
-	TRBV7-6	TRBJ2-2	-	CASSSPQGLNTGELFF	TGTGCCAGCAGCTCCCCTCAGGGACTTAACACCGGGGAGCTGTTTTTT
-	TRBV2	TRBJ1-2	-	CASSEEADGYTF	TGTGCCAGCAGTGAAGAGGCGGATGGCTACACCTTC
-	TRBV4-2	TRBJ1-4	-	CASSQVRENEKLFF	TGTGCCAGCAGCCAAGTCCGGGAGAATGAAAAACTGTTTTTT
-	TRBV3-1/TRBV3-2	TRBJ2-7	TRBD2	CASSQQASGRYEQYF	TGTGCCAGCAGCCAACAGGCTAGCGGGAGGTACGAGCAGTACTTC
-	TRBV19	TRBJ1-2	-	CASSITSFGGYTF	TGTGCCAGTAGTATTACGAGCTTCGGGGGCTACACCTTC
-	TRBV28	TRBJ1-3	-	CASSLRGSSGNTIYF	TGTGCCAGCAGTTTGAGGGGGAGCTCTGGAAACACCATATATTTT
-	TRBV5-1	TRBJ1-1	TRBD1	CASSLEGTAEAFF	TGCGCCAGCAGCTTGGAAGGGACAGCTGAAGCTTTCTTT
-	TRBV2	TRBJ2-1	TRBD1	CASTGQGAWEQFF	TGTGCCAGCACGGGACAGGGGGCCTGGGAGCAGTTCTTC
-	TRBV11-2	TRBJ1-6	TRBD1	CASSTRQGLDSPLHF	TGTGCCAGCAGCACCCGACAGGGGTTGGATTCACCCCTCCACTTT
-	TRBV7-9	TRBJ2-1	-	CASALGHNEQFF	TGTGCCAGCGCCCTTGGGCACAATGAGCAGTTCTTC
-	TRBV6-1	TRBJ1-1	-	CASSERFEAFF	TGTGCCAGCAGTGAACGGTTTGAAGCTTTCTTT
once	TRBV27	TRBJ2-1	TRBD1	CASSYDRGAPFF	TGTGCCAGCAGTTACGACAGGGGAGCCCCGTTCTTC
once	TRBV30	TRBJ1-5	TRBD1	CAWTQGGNQPQHF	TGTGCCTGGACCCAGGGGGGCAATCAGCCCCAGCATTTT
-	TRBV4-2	TRBJ1-5	-	CARSGQVQPQHF	TGTGCCCGCTCAGGGCAGGTTCAGCCCCAGCATTTT
-	TRBV15	TRBJ2-5	TRBD1	CATSSTGDETQYF	TGTGCCACCAGCAGCACAGGGGACGAGACCCAGTACTTC
-	TRBV2	TRBJ2-5	TRBD1	CASSRDRAETQYF	TGTGCCAGCAGTAGGGACAGGGCGGAGACCCAGTACTTC
-	TRBV6-5	TRBJ2-5	-	CASSFTGNIETQYF	TGTGCCAGCAGTTTTACGGGGAATATAGAGACCCAGTACTTC
-	TRBV5-1	TRBJ1-5	-	CASSSGRTRTGQPQHF	TGCGCCAGCAGCTCGGGGCGGACGCGCACAGGGCAGCCCCAGCATTTT
-	TRBV7-2	TRBJ1-6	-	CASVNAGDYYSPLHF	TGTGCCAGCGTTAACGCAGGGGACTACTATTCACCCCTCCACTTT
-	TRBV27	TRBJ2-3	TRBD2	CASSIRITPQRGADTQYF	TGTGCCAGCAGTATCCGTATAACCCCCCAGCGGGGGGCAGATACGCAGTATTTT
-	TRBV5-5	TRBJ1-4	-	CASSLAGHTNEKLFF	TGTGCCAGCAGCTTGGCTGGGCACACTAATGAAAAACTGTTTTTT
-	TRBV27	TRBJ1-6	-	CASRILSSYNSPLHF	TGTGCCAGCAGGATACTGTCGTCCTATAATTCACCCCTCCACTTT
-	TRBV30	TRBJ1-5	-	CAWSMDNNQPQHF	TGTGCCTGGAGTATGGACAACAATCAGCCCCAGCATTTT
-	TRBV19	TRBJ2-2	TRBD2	CASIIAGEVPGELFF	TGTGCCAGTATAATTGCGGGAGAGGTCCCCGGGGAGCTGTTTTTT
few	TRBV5-4	TRBJ1-2	TRBD1	CASSYRQGPFYGYTF	TGTGCCAGCAGCTACCGACAGGGACCCTTCTATGGCTACACCTTC
once	TRBV7-9	TRBJ1-2	-	CASKLSNYGYTF	TGTGCCAGCAAACTAAGTAACTATGGCTACACCTTC
-	TRBV5-1	TRBJ2-5	-	CASSTHGDKETQYF	TGCGCCAGCAGCACCCACGGGGATAAAGAGACCCAGTACTTC
-	TRBV28	TRBJ1-5	TRBD1	CASRTDRGVYRNQPQHF	TGTGCCAGCAGGACTGACAGGGGCGTATATCGCAATCAGCCCCAGCATTTT
-	TRBV3-1/TRBV3-2	TRBJ2-7	TRBD2	CASGVAGGAYEQYF	TGTGCCAGCGGCGTAGCGGGAGGCGCCTACGAGCAGTACTTC